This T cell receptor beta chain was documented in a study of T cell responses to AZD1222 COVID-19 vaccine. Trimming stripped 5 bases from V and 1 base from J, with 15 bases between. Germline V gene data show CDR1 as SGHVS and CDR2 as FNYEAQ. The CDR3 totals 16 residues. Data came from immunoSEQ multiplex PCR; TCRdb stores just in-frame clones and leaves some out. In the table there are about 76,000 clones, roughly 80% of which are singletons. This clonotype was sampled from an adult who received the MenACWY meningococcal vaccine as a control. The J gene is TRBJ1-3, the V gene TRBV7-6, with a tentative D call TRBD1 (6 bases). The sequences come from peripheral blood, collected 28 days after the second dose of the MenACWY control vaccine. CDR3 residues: CASSLVGGKSGNTIYF. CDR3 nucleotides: TGTGCCAGCAGCCTGGTGGGGGGCAAATCTGGAAACACCATATATTTT.